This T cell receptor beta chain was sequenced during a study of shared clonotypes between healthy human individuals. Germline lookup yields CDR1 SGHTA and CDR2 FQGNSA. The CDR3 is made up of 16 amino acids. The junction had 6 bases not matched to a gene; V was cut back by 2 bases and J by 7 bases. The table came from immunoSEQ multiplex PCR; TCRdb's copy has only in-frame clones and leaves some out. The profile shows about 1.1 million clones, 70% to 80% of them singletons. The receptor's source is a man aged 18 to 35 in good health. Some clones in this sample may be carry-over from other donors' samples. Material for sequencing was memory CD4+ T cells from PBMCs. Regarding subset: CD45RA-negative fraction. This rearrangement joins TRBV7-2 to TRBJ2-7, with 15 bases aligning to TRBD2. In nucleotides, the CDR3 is TGTGCCAGCAGCTTAAGAGGACTAGCGGGAGGGGGGGAGCAGTACTTC. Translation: CASSLRGLAGGGEQYF.